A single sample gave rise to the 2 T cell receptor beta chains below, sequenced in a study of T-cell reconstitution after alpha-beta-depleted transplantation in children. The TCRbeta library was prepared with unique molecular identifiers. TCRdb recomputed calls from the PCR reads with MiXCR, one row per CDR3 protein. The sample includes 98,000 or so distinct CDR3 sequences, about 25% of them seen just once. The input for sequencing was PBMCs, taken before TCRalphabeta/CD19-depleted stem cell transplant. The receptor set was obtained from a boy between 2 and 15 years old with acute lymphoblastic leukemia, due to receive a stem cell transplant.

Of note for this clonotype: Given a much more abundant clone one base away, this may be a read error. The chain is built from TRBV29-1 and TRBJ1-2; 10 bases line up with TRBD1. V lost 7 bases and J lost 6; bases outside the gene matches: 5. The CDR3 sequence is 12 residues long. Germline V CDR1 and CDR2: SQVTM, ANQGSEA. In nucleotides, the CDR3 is TGCAGCGCCGCAGACAGGGGGCATGGCTACACCTTC. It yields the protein CSAADRGHGYTF.

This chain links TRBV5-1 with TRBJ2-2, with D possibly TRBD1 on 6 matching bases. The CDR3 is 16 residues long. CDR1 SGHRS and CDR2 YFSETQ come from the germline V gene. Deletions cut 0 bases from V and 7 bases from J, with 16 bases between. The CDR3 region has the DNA TGCGCCAGCAGCTTGGCCGCGCAGGGGCATGGCGGGGAGCTGTTTTTT. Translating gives CASSLAAQGHGGELFF.